These 28 T cell receptor beta chains came from one sample sequenced in a study of blood T cell repertoires in COVID-19. Measured with immunoSEQ multiplex PCR; TCRdb has only the in-frame clones, and not every one. The table has a few hundred thousand clones, approximately 85% seen once; the top ten hold roughly 4%. The sequencing input was PBMCs or T cells enriched from blood (not recorded which). The receptor set was obtained from a woman in her thirties who had recovered from COVID-19.

This clone was observed once. The rearrangement links TRBV7-9 to TRBJ1-6; perhaps TRBD1 as D (6 bases). V shed 4 bases and J shed 7 bases, with 11 bases lying between them. There are 14 residues in the CDR3. From germline, CDR1 is SEHNR and CDR2 FQNEAQ (reference sequence). In DNA, the CDR3 is TGTGCCAGCAGCTCCCGGGACATCAATTCACCCCTCCACTTT. Residues: CASSSRDINSPLHF. The complete variable domain, with remaining parts taken from reference TRBV7-9 and TRBJ1-6, reads DTGVSQNPRHKITKRGQNVTFRCDPISEHNRLYWYRQTLGQGPEFLTYFQNEAQLEKSRLLSDRFSAERPKGSFSTLEIQRTEQGDSAMYLCASSSRDINSPLHFGNGTRLTVT.

The CDR3 nucleotides are TGTGCCAGCAGCTACACCAGTCCAACTAATGAAAAACTGTTTTTT. Protein product: CASSYTSPTNEKLFF. V usage is TRBV3-1 (or the pseudogene TRBV3-2) and J usage is TRBJ1-4, with D hard to call. V shed 5 bases and J shed 0 bases, with 10 bases lying between them. The CDR3 consists of 15 residues. Germline CDR1 LGHDT, CDR2 YNNKEL (reference sequence).

This chain links TRBV2 with TRBJ2-3, with TRBD2 matching over 12 bases. In germline, CDR1 is SNHLY, CDR2 FYNNEI. J was trimmed by 4 bases and V by 6 bases; bases with no gene match: 8. The CDR3 covers 16 residues. CDR3 sequence (DNA): TGTGCCAGCAGCCCTAGCGGGGGGGCCGTCGCAGATACGCAGTATTTT. Its protein product is CASSPSGGAVADTQYF.

This clone is categorized as large. This chain links TRBV5-1 with TRBJ1-4; D may be TRBD1 (6 bases). The CDR3 loop spans 16 amino acids. Germline values: CDR1 SGHRS, CDR2 YFSETQ. Trimming left V 4 bases short and J 5 bases short, with 18 bases between. CDR3 sequence (DNA): TGCGCCAGCAGCCCACCCCTAGGGGGAACAAATGAAAAACTGTTTTTT. Protein product: CASSPPLGGTNEKLFF.

In its sample, this clone was seen a few times. J is TRBJ2-1 and V is TRBV7-8; maybe TRBD1 (6 bases). Per germline, CDR1 SGHVS and CDR2 FQNEAQ. The CDR3 contains 18 residues. The germline V and J ends were trimmed by 2 bases and 0 bases, with 17 bases remaining between them. The CDR3 DNA follows: TGTGCCAGCAGCTTAAATCCCGGGACACGAGGCTCCTACAATGAGCAGTTCTTC. This sequence encodes CASSLNPGTRGSYNEQFF.

This chain joins TRBV30 and TRBJ1-6; 8 positions match TRBD1. Germline V lookup: CDR1 GTSNPN, CDR2 SVGIG (reference sequence). V was pared by 0 bases and J by 5 bases, with 6 bases of the junction left unmatched. The CDR3 extends over 16 amino acids. CDR3 residues: CAWSVRGQEDNSPLHF. In DNA, the CDR3 is TGTGCCTGGAGTGTAAGGGGACAGGAAGATAATTCACCCCTCCACTTT.

J is TRBJ1-2 and V is TRBV3-1 (or the pseudogene TRBV3-2); 10 positions agree with TRBD1. The CDR3 consists of 12 residues. V lost 3 bases and J lost 9; bases outside the gene matches: 1. Germline CDR1 LGHDT, CDR2 YNNKEL (reference sequence). DNA of the CDR3: TGTGCCAGCAGCCACGACAGGGGGCGCTACACCTTC. Translated, it gives CASSHDRGRYTF.

This clone has only one observation. The genes are TRBV19 and TRBJ2-7, with 10 bases fitting TRBD1. Per the germline V gene, CDR1 is LNHDA and CDR2 is SQIVND (reference sequence). V shed 5 bases, J shed 1 base, and the junction held 2 bases outside the gene matches. There are 14 residues in the CDR3. The CDR3 spells CASSLDRGSYEQYF. The DNA for the CDR3 is TGTGCCAGTAGTTTGGACAGGGGGTCCTACGAGCAGTACTTC.

V is TRBV11-2 and J is TRBJ1-4, with D unclear. Germline V gives CDR1 SGHAT, CDR2 FQNNGV. Trimming took off 0 bases at V and 4 bases at J, with 12 bases between the two ends. The CDR3 consists of 16 residues. CDR3 nucleotide sequence: TGTGCCAGCAGCTTAGATTACCCGGCGGGTAATGAAAAACTGTTTTTT. It encodes CASSLDYPAGNEKLFF.

This rearrangement joins TRBV30 to TRBJ2-4, with TRBD2 identical over 7 bases. The CDR3 has 13 residues. V gave up 5 bases and J gave up 8 bases; unmatched junction bases: 9. Germline V gives CDR1 GTSNPN, CDR2 SVGIG (reference sequence). The CDR3, as DNA: TGTGCCTGGGGCCGGTCGGGGAGGGACATTCAGTACTTC. Amino acid sequence: CAWGRSGRDIQYF.

This clone was found a few times. V is TRBV28 and J is TRBJ1-1; 7 bases match TRBD1. V dropped 6 bases and J dropped 8; count of bases not matched to a gene: 12. There are 14 residues in the CDR3. In germline, CDR1 is MDHEN, CDR2 SYDVKM. The CDR3 nucleotides read TGTGCCAGCAGATCCGGGACAGATCCTTCGGAAGCTTTCTTT. Protein product: CASRSGTDPSEAFF.

This chain links TRBV11-2 with TRBJ1-1; D is undetermined. CDR3 length: 15 residues. Between the trimmed V and J ends, which lost 2 bases and 3 bases, there was a span of 13 bases. Germline assignment: CDR1 SGHAT and CDR2 FQNNGV. The CDR3 reads CASSLFAFRDTEAFF. CDR3 coding DNA: TGTGCCAGCAGCTTATTCGCCTTCCGAGACACTGAAGCTTTCTTT.

V is TRBV30 and J is TRBJ1-6, with D perhaps TRBD1 (6 bases). The CDR3 contains 16 residues. The V and J ends lost 2 bases and 6 bases respectively, with 17 bases between them. Germline V gene data show CDR1 as GTSNPN and CDR2 as SVGIG (reference sequence). CDR3 protein: CAWSPPPAGVNSPLHF. In nucleotides, the CDR3 is TGTGCCTGGAGTCCACCCCCGGCAGGGGTTAATTCACCCCTCCACTTT.

The rearrangement joins TRBV30 to TRBJ1-1; D is perhaps TRBD1 (6 bases). Trimming took off 0 bases at V and 11 bases at J, with 16 bases between the two ends. Germline assignment: CDR1 GTSNPN and CDR2 SVGIG (reference sequence). This CDR3 contains 13 residues. The chain's CDR3 is CAWSVGGARAAFF. CDR3 DNA sequence: TGTGCCTGGAGTGTAGGGGGGGCCAGGGCGGCTTTCTTT.

The chain uses TRBV11-3 and TRBJ2-3, with 7 nucleotides matching TRBD2. With 5 bases clipped from V and 0 bases from J, the junction kept 8 bases outside the gene matches. This CDR3 comprises 16 residues. CDR1 is SGHNT, CDR2 YENEEA, per germline. CDR3 sequence: CASSPGLGISTDTQYF. The DNA of the CDR3 is TGTGCCAGCAGCCCAGGACTAGGGATTAGCACAGATACGCAGTATTTT.

The gene calls are TRBV9 and TRBJ2-7, with 7 bases lining up with TRBD1. Trimming took 3 bases from V and 6 from J; bases not matched to a gene: 6. This CDR3 contains 13 residues. In germline, CDR1 is SGDLS, CDR2 YYNGEE. Written as DNA, the CDR3 is TGTGCCAGCAGCGGAAGACAGGGCCGCGAGCAGTACTTC. It encodes CASSGRQGREQYF.

CDR3 DNA: TGTGCCAGCAGTTTCTACGGCAGGGTACTACAAGAGACCCAGTACTTC. It codes for CASSFYGRVLQETQYF. J is TRBJ2-5 and V is TRBV6-5; D is perhaps TRBD1 (5 bases). The germline CDR1 and CDR2 sequences are MNHEY and SVGAGI. This CDR3 has 16 residues. The V end was cut by 4 bases, the J end by 2 bases, with 17 bases between.

This clone was recorded once. The chain is built from TRBV28 and TRBJ1-2, with 7 bases identical to TRBD1. V trimming: 6 bases; J trimming: 10 bases; junction bases outside the gene matches: 5. The length of the CDR3 is 11 residues. The germline gives CDR1 MDHEN, CDR2 SYDVKM. For the CDR3, the DNA is TGTGCCAGCAGATCGACAGGGCTCTACACCTTC. It is translated as CASRSTGLYTF.

The J gene is TRBJ1-2, the V gene TRBV27; D is ambiguous. The CDR3 consists of 14 residues. Trimming removed 2 bases from V and 4 bases from J, with 11 bases in between. The germline CDR1 and CDR2 sequences are MNHEY and SMNVEV (reference sequence). The CDR3 DNA follows: TGTGCCAGCAGTTTAGAGGGATGGGGCTATGGCTACACCTTC. Protein sequence: CASSLEGWGYGYTF.

V usage is TRBV6-1 and J usage is TRBJ1-5, with TRBD1 matching 7 bases. This CDR3 spans 15 amino acids. V trimming: 0 bases; J trimming: 9 bases; junction bases outside the gene matches: 8. Germline V lookup: CDR1 MNHNS, CDR2 SASEGT. CDR3 region: CASSEASRGSPPQHF. Here the CDR3 DNA reads TGTGCCAGCAGTGAAGCGAGCAGGGGGTCTCCGCCCCAGCATTTT.

This clone was observed once. J is TRBJ1-4 and V is TRBV6-2 or TRBV6-3; possibly TRBD1 for D (5 bases). The CDR3 totals 16 residues. Germline CDR1 reads MNHEY; CDR2 reads SVGEGT. V lost 2 bases and J 4 bases, leaving 14 bases between the germline ends. In nucleotides, the CDR3 is TGTGCCAGCAGTTACCGGGGACCCGGGAGTAATGAAAAACTGTTTTTT. Amino acid sequence: CASSYRGPGSNEKLFF.

This chain links TRBV5-1 with TRBJ1-2, with 10 bases identical to TRBD1. Germline V lookup: CDR1 SGHRS, CDR2 YFSETQ. V dropped 4 bases and J dropped 0; count of bases not matched to a gene: 6. The CDR3 totals 16 residues. As DNA, the CDR3 is TGCGCCAGCAGCGCGGACAGGGGGTCAGCTAACTATGGCTACACCTTC. Translation gives CASSADRGSANYGYTF. Supplemented by reference TRBV5-1 and TRBJ1-2, the full variable domain reads KAGVTQTPRYLIKTRGQQVTLSCSPISGHRSVSWYQQTPGQGLQFLFEYFSETQRNKGNFPGRFSGRQFSNSRSEMNVSTLELGDSALYLCASSADRGSANYGYTFGSGTRLTVV.

The gene calls are TRBV19 and TRBJ2-5; the match to TRBD1 covers 8 bases. This CDR3 region has 14 residues. The V and J ends lost 5 bases and 5 bases, in that order; junction bases with no gene match: 7. Looked up from germline, CDR1 is LNHDA and CDR2 is SQIVND (reference sequence). The CDR3 nucleotides are TGTGCCAGTAGTTCGACAGGGGCACGGGAGACCCAGTACTTC. Protein sequence: CASSSTGARETQYF.

This clone was detected ten times or more. V and J are TRBV10-1 and TRBJ2-7; D might be TRBD2 (5 bases). Germline V gene sequence: CDR1 WNHNN, CDR2 SYGVQD (reference sequence). Trimming took off 0 bases at V and 6 bases at J, with 12 bases between the two ends. This CDR3 is built from 14 residues. The CDR3 reads CASSESNEGSEQYF. The CDR3 nucleotides read TGCGCCAGCAGTGAGTCGAACGAGGGAAGCGAGCAGTACTTC.

This chain links TRBV12-3 or TRBV12-4 with TRBJ2-7; D possibly corresponds to TRBD1 (6 bases). Trimming removed 4 bases from V and 7 bases from J, with 11 bases in between. The CDR3 has 12 residues. For the CDR3, the DNA is TGTGCCAGCAGTTGGGACCAGGGGGAGCAGTACTTC. Protein sequence: CASSWDQGEQYF.

The gene calls are TRBV5-4 and TRBJ1-1; TRBD1 agrees at 9 bases. V lost 2 bases to trimming and J lost 1 base; unmatched junction nucleotides: 3. This CDR3 is 15 amino acids long. CDR1 SGHNT and CDR2 YYREEE come from the germline V gene (reference sequence). The CDR3, as DNA: TGTGCCAGCAGCTTCCCGGGACAGGGGAACACTGAAGCTTTCTTT. It is translated as CASSFPGQGNTEAFF.

V gene TRBV11-2 combines with J gene TRBJ1-5; D is possibly TRBD1 (5 bases). The CDR3 has 14 amino acids. V was pared by 0 bases and J by 6 bases, with 9 bases between. Germline CDR1 is SGHAT and CDR2 is FQNNGV. In nucleotides, the CDR3 is TGTGCCAGCAGCTTAGAGGGAGGGGTTCAGCCCCAGCATTTT. Residues: CASSLEGGVQPQHF.

V and J are TRBV30 and TRBJ1-2, with 7 bases identical to TRBD1. The germline gives CDR1 GTSNPN, CDR2 SVGIG (reference sequence). V lost 8 bases, J lost 10 bases, and 13 bases stayed unmatched. This CDR3 is 12 amino acids long. CDR3 in amino acids: CATLTGEVDYTF. In DNA form, the CDR3 reads TGTGCCACCCTAACAGGGGAAGTGGACTACACCTTC.